Shown below are 20 T cell receptor beta chains from a single sample sequenced in a study of T cell responses to AZD1222 COVID-19 vaccine. The repertoire was sequenced with immunoSEQ multiplex PCR; TCRdb's copy has only in-frame clones and lacks some. The top ten clones hold approximately 4.8% of a sample with 90,000 to 150,000 clones, under 90% of them seen once. The sample was peripheral blood, taken on day 0 of AZD1222 vaccination. The origin of the receptors is an adult in good health.

The chain couples TRBV10-2 to TRBJ2-7, with D possibly TRBD2 on 6 matching bases. Looked up from germline, CDR1 is WSHSY and CDR2 is SAAADI. V lost 4 bases, J lost 6 bases, and 19 bases lay in between. The CDR3 is 15 amino acids. The CDR3 protein is CASSGVGTLPGEQYF. DNA for the CDR3: TGCGCCAGCAGTGGGGTCGGGACTCTCCCCGGCGAGCAGTACTTC.

V is TRBV6-1 and J is TRBJ1-6, with unresolved D. CDR1 and CDR2 from the germline V gene are MNHNS and SASEGT. The CDR3 totals 14 residues. The ends were cut back, 3 bases at V and 6 bases at J, with 9 bases in the middle. This CDR3 reads CASSEIPANSPLHF. DNA for the CDR3: TGTGCCAGCAGTGAGATCCCAGCTAATTCACCCCTCCACTTT.

The rearrangement joins TRBV7-9 to TRBJ1-3; possibly TRBD1 for D (5 bases). Germline-derived CDR1 and CDR2 are SEHNR and FQNEAQ (reference sequence). The CDR3 runs to 16 residues. V lost 5 bases to trimming and J lost 0 bases, with 14 bases between them. The CDR3 region has the DNA TGTGCCAGCAGCGCTCGGGGCAGCCTCTCTGGAAACACCATATATTTT. Translating it yields CASSARGSLSGNTIYF.

The gene calls are TRBV5-6 and TRBJ2-1; 8 nucleotides line up with TRBD1. J gave up 1 base and V 3 bases, and 6 bases lay outside the gene matches. The CDR3 totals 16 residues. Germline assignment: CDR1 SGHDT and CDR2 YYEEEE. The CDR3 region is CASSSTGVRSYNEQFF. The CDR3 DNA is TGTGCCAGCAGCTCGACAGGGGTTCGGTCCTACAATGAGCAGTTCTTC.

V and J are TRBV7-9 and TRBJ2-1, with D unclear. V shed 1 base and J shed 0 bases, with 7 bases lying between them. The CDR3 sequence is 15 residues long. Germline V gene lookup returns CDR1 SEHNR and CDR2 FQNEAQ (reference sequence). The CDR3 region is CASSLVRASYNEQFF. The CDR3 coding sequence is TGTGCCAGCAGCTTAGTACGCGCCTCCTACAATGAGCAGTTCTTC.

This sequence joins TRBV18 and TRBJ1-1; D possibly corresponds to TRBD1 (6 bases). Germline CDR1 is KGHSH and CDR2 is LQKENI. The CDR3 is 13 amino acids. V was cut by 3 bases and J by 7 bases, with 12 bases left in between. The CDR3 DNA is TGTGCCAGCTCACCTCAAACAGGGCTTGAAGCTTTCTTT. Encoded protein: CASSPQTGLEAFF.

J is TRBJ1-5 and V is TRBV28; D is unresolved. The CDR3 is 15 residues long. V was pared by 5 bases and J by 2 bases, with 13 bases between. Per germline, CDR1 MDHEN and CDR2 SYDVKM. The CDR3 loop is CASSQRTGGNQPQHF. CDR3 bases: TGTGCCAGCAGTCAACGGACCGGTGGCAATCAGCCCCAGCATTTT.

The CDR3 region is CASSLGGGLAASTDTQYF. The CDR3 DNA sequence: TGTGCCAGCAGCTTAGGGGGTGGACTAGCGGCTAGCACAGATACGCAGTATTTT. The rearrangement links TRBV7-9 to TRBJ2-3, with 10 bases lining up with TRBD2. CDR3 length equals 18 residues. J was trimmed by 0 bases and V by 1 base; bases with no gene match: 7. Looked up from germline, CDR1 is SEHNR and CDR2 is FQNEAQ (reference sequence).

The chain recombines TRBV27 with TRBJ2-1, with 10 bases aligning to TRBD1. This CDR3 is built from 17 residues. Losses at the gene ends were 2 bases for V and 5 bases for J; bases not matched to a gene: 9. Germline V CDR1 and CDR2: MNHEY, SMNVEV (reference sequence). The CDR3 reads CASSLTSGTGVHNEQFF. CDR3 sequence (DNA): TGTGCCAGCAGTTTAACCTCCGGGACAGGGGTCCACAATGAGCAGTTCTTC.

The J gene is TRBJ1-1, the V gene TRBV19; TRBD1 is a possible D gene (5 bases). Germline V gene data show CDR1 as LNHDA and CDR2 as SQIVND (reference sequence). The V gene lost 6 bases and the J gene lost 2 bases, with 13 bases spanning the gap. The CDR3 sequence is 14 residues long. This chain's CDR3 is CASSWEDRNTEAFF. CDR3 DNA: TGTGCCAGTAGCTGGGAAGACAGAAACACTGAAGCTTTCTTT.

This chain joins TRBV6-2 or TRBV6-3 and TRBJ2-1; D ambiguous. This CDR3 has 11 residues. The V gene's germline CDR1 is MNHEY and CDR2 SVGEGT. V lost 2 bases and J 8 bases, leaving 4 bases between the germline ends. Here the CDR3 DNA reads TGTGCCAGCAGTTACGGAGATGAGCAGTTCTTC. Translation: CASSYGDEQFF.

The V call is TRBV2, the J call TRBJ2-7; D is unclear. Trimming left V 5 bases short and J 5 bases short, with 7 bases between. This CDR3 has 11 amino acids. Germline V lookup: CDR1 SNHLY, CDR2 FYNNEI. The CDR3 loop reads CASSNWNEQYF. DNA of the CDR3: TGTGCCAGCAGTAATTGGAACGAGCAGTACTTC.

This clone was counted between two and nine times. The chain couples TRBV21-1 to TRBJ2-5; the table's TRBD2 call for D was not verified on the DNA. TRBV21-1 represents a pseudogene. The CDR3 runs to 14 residues. The CDR3 DNA follows: TGTGCCAGCAGCTGCCGGGGACTAGCAGAGACCCAGTACTTC. Protein sequence: CASSCRGLAETQYF.

The chain joins TRBV15 to TRBJ1-1; no reliable D call. The CDR3 length is 13 residues. V was shortened by 5 bases and J by 0 bases, with 7 bases between the two germline ends. Germline V gene data show CDR1 as LNHNV and CDR2 as YYDKDF (reference sequence). CDR3 protein: CATSVGLNTEAFF. The CDR3 region has the DNA TGTGCCACCAGCGTCGGGTTGAACACTGAAGCTTTCTTT. Combining the CDR3 with reference TRBV15 and TRBJ1-1 gives the whole variable domain DAMVIQNPRYQVTQFGKPVTLSCSQTLNHNVMYWYQQKSSQAPKLLFHYYDKDFNNEADTPDNFQSRRPNTSFCFLDIRSPGLGDTAMYLCATSVGLNTEAFFGQGTRLTVV.

The chain combines TRBV4-2 with TRBJ1-4, with TRBD1 matching over 8 bases. The CDR3 contains 16 residues. With V trimmed by 6 bases and J by 4 bases, 10 bases remained unmatched. Germline V lookup: CDR1 LGHNA, CDR2 YNFKEQ. This CDR3 reads CASSPGGRGLNEKLFF. The CDR3 region has the DNA TGTGCCAGCAGTCCGGGCGGCAGGGGGCTTAATGAAAAACTGTTTTTT.

This chain connects TRBV3-1 (or the pseudogene TRBV3-2) to TRBJ2-3, with 7 bases identical to TRBD2. The CDR3 is 17 amino acids. Germline loops: CDR1 LGHDT, CDR2 YNNKEL (reference sequence). Germline trimming cut 4 bases from V and 2 bases from J; bases unmatched to any gene: 12. This CDR3 is CASSPTRRSGITDTQYF. The CDR3 DNA reads as TGTGCCAGCAGCCCCACCCGAAGGAGCGGGATCACAGATACGCAGTATTTT.

The chain is built from TRBV2 and TRBJ2-3, with 7 bases that match TRBD1. The germline gives CDR1 SNHLY, CDR2 FYNNEI. V was clipped by 4 bases and J by 4 bases; unmatched bases: 8. The CDR3 runs 15 residues. The CDR3 is CASSGYGQGADTQYF. Written as DNA, the CDR3 is TGTGCCAGCAGTGGATATGGCCAGGGGGCAGATACGCAGTATTTT.

The chain is built from TRBV28 and TRBJ2-3; no firm D call. The CDR3 is 16 residues long. V was trimmed by 3 bases and J by 2 bases, leaving 15 bases between them. CDR1 and CDR2 from the germline V gene are MDHEN and SYDVKM. CDR3: CASSLYRRVTTDTQYF. Here the CDR3 DNA reads TGTGCCAGCAGTTTGTACAGACGAGTCACCACAGATACGCAGTATTTT.

In this sample, this clone turned up once. The rearrangement uses TRBV28 and TRBJ2-1; D remains ambiguous. The CDR3 has 14 residues. From germline, CDR1 is MDHEN and CDR2 SYDVKM. The V end was cut by 2 bases, the J end by 5 bases, with 10 bases between. The CDR3 region is CASSLPQQNNEQFF. CDR3 nucleotide sequence: TGTGCCAGCAGTTTACCCCAACAGAACAATGAGCAGTTCTTC.

J is TRBJ2-3 and V is TRBV6-4; 10 bases align to TRBD2. This CDR3 has 15 amino acids. From germline, CDR1 is MRHNA and CDR2 SNTAGT. V dropped 2 bases and J dropped 4; count of bases not matched to a gene: 3. CDR3 coding DNA: TGTGCCAGCAGTGACCTAGCGGGGGAATCAGATACGCAGTATTTT. Protein product: CASSDLAGESDTQYF.